The clone carrying this T cell receptor (beta chain) was seen once. Its antigen is currently unknown. Despite likely unrecorded immune exposures, the donors were nominally healthy at the time of sampling. These data come from a study of cytomegalovirus exposure and HLA in healthy donors. Study-level findings and limits: A cluster of highly shared sequence variants was likely a sequencing artifact. Reports showed the classifier diagnosing cytomegalovirus status with high specificity and sensitivity. Links to common viral pathogens appeared, in a later analysis, for several of the most significant clusters.

Primers for the PCR totalled 60 Vbeta and 13 Jbeta. Method: immunoSEQ multiplex PCR; TCRdb's copy keeps in-frame clones and lacks some. The sample holds some 140,000 clones, 79% seen once. Trimming stripped 3 bases from V and 15 bases from J, with 18 bases between. Per the germline V gene, CDR1 is MDHEN and CDR2 is SYDVKM. This CDR3 spans 14 amino acids. The clonotype originates from a middle-aged man in good health and CMV-seropositive. The chain recombines TRBV28 with TRBJ1-6; D might be TRBD1 (6 bases). The specimen sequenced was PBMCs. The CDR3 reads CASSFSGAILILHF. The DNA of the CDR3 is TGTGCCAGCAGTTTTTCAGGGGCCATCTTAATCCTCCACTTT.